This TCR beta chain originates from a study of Ad26.COV2.S vaccination and SARS-CoV-2 variants. Study context: The donor was enrolled in the Ad26.COV2.S arm of the COV1001 trial. Doses of Ad26.COV2.S were injected into muscle once or twice, 56 days apart.

General study points: The analyses of TCR breadth and depth may have understated the size of total T cell responses. Vaccinees reportedly had broad spike-specific CD8+ and CD4+ T cell responses.

Noted treatment: 19 received Ad26.COV2.S at low or high dose, single or two shots; several received placebo; per-sample allocation not given. Sampling happened 63 days after the first vaccine or placebo injection. Losses at the gene ends were 4 bases for V and 4 bases for J; bases not matched to a gene: 7. The germline V gene has CDR1 SGHNT and CDR2 YYREEE (reference sequence). This CDR3 is built from 14 residues. The method was immunoSEQ multiplex PCR; TCRdb's version includes in-frame clones alone and lacks a portion of them. The profile covers hundreds of thousands of clones, with roughly 91% appearing a single time and about 3% taken by the ten largest. Note on this clone: Its cognate antigen is unknown.

This TCR derives from a person aged 18 to 59 who received the Ad26.COV2.S COVID-19 vaccine or a placebo. The chain recombines TRBV5-4 with TRBJ2-5, with TRBD2 matching over 7 bases. Sample: peripheral blood, taken in a trial of Ad26.COV2.S vaccine versus placebo. The CDR3 DNA follows: TGTGCCAGCAGCCCCGGACTAGAGCGAGAGACCCAGTACTTC. Amino acids: CASSPGLERETQYF.